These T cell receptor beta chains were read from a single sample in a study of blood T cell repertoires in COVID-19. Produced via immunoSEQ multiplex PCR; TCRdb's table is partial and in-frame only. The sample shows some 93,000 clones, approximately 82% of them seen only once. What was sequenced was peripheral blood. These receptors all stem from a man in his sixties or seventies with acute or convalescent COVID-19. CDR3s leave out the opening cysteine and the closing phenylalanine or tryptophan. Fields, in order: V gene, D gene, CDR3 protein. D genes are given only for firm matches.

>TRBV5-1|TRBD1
ASSLVGQGVDEAF
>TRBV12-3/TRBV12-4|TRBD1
ASRRQGDQPQH
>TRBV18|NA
ASSVQGGAYNEQF
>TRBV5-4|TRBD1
ASSQGGPNTEAF
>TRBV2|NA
ASKNRDNSPLH
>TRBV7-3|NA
ASSLTRDEQF
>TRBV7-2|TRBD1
ASSLAQGGQPQH
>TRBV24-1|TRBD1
ATRLGQGYSNQPQH
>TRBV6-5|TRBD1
ASSKDRGPYEQY
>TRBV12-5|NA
ASGLETDLEQF
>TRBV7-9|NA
ASSHTGTSNQPQH
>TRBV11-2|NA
ASSLRQDNEQF